A selection of T cell receptor beta chains follows, all from one sample in a study of T cells expressing NK-cell markers. TCRdb re-analyzed the 5' RACE reads; it lists each CDR3 protein once, without DNA. Here the sample table reports some 120,000 distinct CDR3 sequences. Sequencing input: blood T cells: a sorted CD56 or NKG2C T cell subset, CD4+ or CD8+ T cells, or bulk PBMC T cells (not recorded which). These receptors came from a woman between 18 and 69 years old in good health. The CDR3 runs from the conserved cysteine through the conserved F or W.

J gene: TRBJ2-1
V gene: TRBV19
CDR3 length: 15
CDR3 protein: CASNWGSGRGNEQFF

J gene: TRBJ2-3
V gene: TRBV20-1
CDR3 length: 15
CDR3 protein: CSAPPLELNTDTQYF

J gene: TRBJ2-7
V gene: TRBV19
CDR3 length: 13
CDR3 protein: CASSGSEPYEQYF

J gene: TRBJ1-2
V gene: TRBV14
CDR3 length: 13
CDR3 protein: CASSATGGYGYTF

J gene: TRBJ2-5
V gene: TRBV20-1
CDR3 length: 14
CDR3 protein: CSARDDTGQETQYF

J gene: TRBJ2-3
V gene: TRBV9
CDR3 length: 16
CDR3 protein: CASSDPSGGGADTQYF

J gene: TRBJ1-2
V gene: TRBV3-1
CDR3 length: 14
CDR3 protein: CASSQDWKSYGYTF

J gene: TRBJ2-7
V gene: TRBV25-1
CDR3 length: 15
CDR3 protein: CASRFSGVGSYEQYF

J gene: TRBJ2-7
V gene: TRBV7-9
CDR3 length: 15
CDR3 protein: CASSSPLQKTYEQYF

J gene: TRBJ2-7
V gene: TRBV20-1
CDR3 length: 17
CDR3 protein: CSARYPHPPKATYEQYF

J gene: TRBJ1-1
V gene: TRBV6-4
CDR3 length: 15
CDR3 protein: CASSTTSDMNTEAFF

J gene: TRBJ2-7
V gene: TRBV6-1
CDR3 length: 16
CDR3 protein: CASSGGPTGGGYEQYF

J gene: TRBJ2-3
V gene: TRBV27
CDR3 length: 15
CDR3 protein: CPSSPPGGITDTQYF

J gene: TRBJ1-1
V gene: TRBV29-1
CDR3 length: 11
CDR3 protein: CSGVQGTEAFF

J gene: TRBJ2-7
V gene: TRBV9
CDR3 length: 15
CDR3 protein: CASSVETSGILEQYF

J gene: TRBJ1-2
V gene: TRBV29-1
CDR3 length: 12
CDR3 protein: CSVGPGSYGYTF

J gene: TRBJ2-1
V gene: TRBV29-1
CDR3 length: 15
CDR3 protein: CSGRAGGSSYNEQFF

J gene: TRBJ2-2
V gene: TRBV30
CDR3 length: 15
CDR3 protein: CASLEPPANTGELFF

J gene: TRBJ1-1
V gene: TRBV7-9
CDR3 length: 14
CDR3 protein: CASSGGQGNTEAFF

J gene: TRBJ2-3
V gene: TRBV6-1
CDR3 length: 16
CDR3 protein: CASSAYYSGGTDTQYF

J gene: TRBJ2-3
V gene: TRBV4-3
CDR3 length: 17
CDR3 protein: CASSQDTTSGATDTQYF

J gene: TRBJ1-1
V gene: TRBV4-1
CDR3 length: 19
CDR3 protein: CASSQDSLPGRGVNTEAFF

J gene: TRBJ1-3
V gene: TRBV3-1
CDR3 length: 13
CDR3 protein: CASSRGSGNTIYF

J gene: TRBJ2-3
V gene: TRBV9
CDR3 length: 14
CDR3 protein: CASSVVSVPDTQYF

J gene: TRBJ2-2
V gene: TRBV4-3
CDR3 length: 17
CDR3 protein: CASSQGIAGSSGGELFF

J gene: TRBJ2-7
V gene: TRBV4-3
CDR3 length: 16
CDR3 protein: CASSQAYWTGSYEQYF

J gene: TRBJ2-3
V gene: TRBV4-3
CDR3 length: 17
CDR3 protein: CASSQGLAEIYTDTQYF

J gene: TRBJ2-1
V gene: TRBV29-1
CDR3 length: 15
CDR3 protein: CSVDRRSSPYNEQFF

J gene: TRBJ2-7
V gene: TRBV29-1
CDR3 length: 12
CDR3 protein: CSVRGADYEQYF

J gene: TRBJ1-6
V gene: TRBV28
CDR3 length: 13
CDR3 protein: CASRVARNSPLHF

J gene: TRBJ2-3
V gene: TRBV6-1
CDR3 length: 13
CDR3 protein: CASRKKGTDTQYF

J gene: TRBJ2-1
V gene: TRBV20-1
CDR3 length: 12
CDR3 protein: CSARSGVGEQFF

J gene: TRBJ2-1
V gene: TRBV4-3
CDR3 length: 16
CDR3 protein: CASSQYERLASDEQFF

J gene: TRBJ1-1
V gene: TRBV5-1
CDR3 length: 16
CDR3 protein: CASRDGQGGMNTEAFF

J gene: TRBJ2-7
V gene: TRBV20-1
CDR3 length: 13
CDR3 protein: CSARELGAYEQYF

J gene: TRBJ2-1
V gene: TRBV20-1
CDR3 length: 13
CDR3 protein: CSAEPGLVDEQFF

J gene: TRBJ1-1
V gene: TRBV7-9
CDR3 length: 12
CDR3 protein: CASSLGVPEAFF

J gene: TRBJ2-3
V gene: TRBV7-6
CDR3 length: 15
CDR3 protein: CASSSPLDGTDTQYF

J gene: TRBJ1-1
V gene: TRBV7-9
CDR3 length: 14
CDR3 protein: CASSLPTGGREAFF

J gene: TRBJ1-5
V gene: TRBV12-3/TRBV12-4
CDR3 length: 16
CDR3 protein: CASSLRDSHSNQPQHF

J gene: TRBJ2-4
V gene: TRBV5-6
CDR3 length: 14
CDR3 protein: CASSLWGSRNIQYF

J gene: TRBJ2-7
V gene: TRBV5-4
CDR3 length: 14
CDR3 protein: CASSSGLGLYEQYF

J gene: TRBJ2-7
V gene: TRBV10-3
CDR3 length: 13
CDR3 protein: CAISRDLAYEQYF

J gene: TRBJ2-1
V gene: TRBV4-1
CDR3 length: 14
CDR3 protein: CASSPGTGGNEQFF

J gene: TRBJ2-5
V gene: TRBV27
CDR3 length: 14
CDR3 protein: CASSFTGEGETQYF

J gene: TRBJ1-3
V gene: TRBV20-1
CDR3 length: 15
CDR3 protein: CSAPEIVGSGNTIYF

J gene: TRBJ1-1
V gene: TRBV20-1
CDR3 length: 14
CDR3 protein: CSARDAGMNTEAFF

J gene: TRBJ2-1
V gene: TRBV29-1
CDR3 length: 13
CDR3 protein: CSVEDLQSGEQFF

J gene: TRBJ2-1
V gene: TRBV12-3/TRBV12-4
CDR3 length: 15
CDR3 protein: CASSSGTSGGDEQFF

J gene: TRBJ2-1
V gene: TRBV27
CDR3 length: 16
CDR3 protein: CASSLSLALFYNEQFF

J gene: TRBJ2-4
V gene: TRBV2
CDR3 length: 15
CDR3 protein: CASSDDGHSGNIQYF

J gene: TRBJ2-5
V gene: TRBV5-5
CDR3 length: 14
CDR3 protein: CASSLAPPEETQYF

J gene: TRBJ2-7
V gene: TRBV5-6
CDR3 length: 12
CDR3 protein: CASSQQVYEQYF

J gene: TRBJ2-2
V gene: TRBV5-4
CDR3 length: 18
CDR3 protein: CASSSLGLASFASGELFF